Listed below are T cell receptor beta chains from one sample, sequenced in a study of blood T cell repertoires in COVID-19. This table comes from immunoSEQ multiplex PCR, and its TCRdb copy is limited to in-frame clones, with some not included. This sample has more than 450,000 clones, with approximately 90% found just once. Input material: PBMCs or T cells enriched from blood (not recorded which). These receptors originate from a woman under 30 who had recovered from COVID-19. CDR3s include the opening cysteine and the closing phenylalanine or tryptophan. The order of the fields is J gene, clone size, D gene, V gene, CDR3 DNA, CDR3 protein. D genes are given only for firm matches. Part of the rows lack a size; the others show once, few, many or a class for expanded clones.

>TRBJ1-2|once|.|TRBV7-6
TGTGCCAGCAGCTTGGAGGTTGGTAGAGGCTACACCTTC
CASSLEVGRGYTF
>TRBJ1-1|.|.|TRBV9
TGTGCCAGCAGCCGGGGGGATTATATGAGGACTGAAGCTTTCTTT
CASSRGDYMRTEAFF
>TRBJ2-2|once|.|TRBV7-6
TGTGCCAGCAGCTCCCGGTCGGGCGGGGAGCTGTTTTTT
CASSSRSGGELFF
>TRBJ2-1|.|.|TRBV30
TGTGCCTGGAGTGCCACGCAGATGGAGCAGTTCTTC
CAWSATQMEQFF
>TRBJ2-3|.|.|TRBV12-5
TGTGCTAGTGGTTTGGACGGCGGGGATACGCAGTATTTT
CASGLDGGDTQYF
>TRBJ2-2|.|TRBD1|TRBV7-9
TGTGCCAGCAGCTTCGCCGACAGGGGGCGATCAATCGGGGAGCTGTTTTTT
CASSFADRGRSIGELFF
>TRBJ1-6|.|.|TRBV12-3/TRBV12-4
TGTGCCAGCAGTTTAACACCGGGTTCACCCCTCCACTTT
CASSLTPGSPLHF
>TRBJ2-1|.|TRBD2|TRBV30
TGTGCCTGTAGCCGCGGGGGGGCCAGCGAGCAGTTCTTC
CACSRGGASEQFF
>TRBJ1-5|.|TRBD1|TRBV12-5
TGTGCTAGTGGTCGAGCTTACGACAGGGTCAATCAGCCCCAGCATTTT
CASGRAYDRVNQPQHF
>TRBJ1-2|.|.|TRBV30
TGTGCCTGGAGTGCGGGTAGGCCGGGCTACACCTTC
CAWSAGRPGYTF
>TRBJ2-3|.|.|TRBV7-7
TGTGCCAGCAGCTTAGACGTTCGGGGAGATACGCAGTATTTT
CASSLDVRGDTQYF
>TRBJ1-5|.|TRBD1|TRBV4-1
TGCGCCAGCAGCCCACGGGACAGGGGAAAAAATCAGCCCCAGCATTTT
CASSPRDRGKNQPQHF
>TRBJ2-1|.|TRBD2|TRBV4-2
TGTGCCAGCAGCCAAGAATTGGCTGGTAGTAGCGGGGGCTACAATGAGCAGTTCTTC
CASSQELAGSSGGYNEQFF
>TRBJ2-4|.|TRBD1|TRBV27
TGTGCCAGCAGTTTCCAGTCTGAGGGACAGACTAACAAAAACATTCAGTACTTC
CASSFQSEGQTNKNIQYF
>TRBJ2-2|.|TRBD1|TRBV7-9
TGTGCCTCCGGACAGGGGAGGGGGACCGGGGAGCTGTTTTTT
CASGQGRGTGELFF
>TRBJ2-1|.|.|TRBV5-1
TGCGCCAGCAGGGGTCTAGGGGCCCCTATGGTAGACGGAAAGGAGCAGTTCTTC
CASRGLGAPMVDGKEQFF
>TRBJ1-6|few|.|TRBV21-1
TGTGCCAGCAGCACCCGACAGGGGGGTAGCACTCTTAATTCACCCCTCCACTTT
CASSTRQGGSTLNSPLHF
>TRBJ1-6|.|.|TRBV6-5
TGTGCCAGCAGCGTTTATACACTCCACTTT
CASSVYTLHF
>TRBJ2-3|.|.|TRBV6-1
TGTGCCAGCAGTGCGGATCTAGCGATGGGGACAGATACGCAGTATTTT
CASSADLAMGTDTQYF
>TRBJ2-7|.|.|TRBV7-2
TGTGCCAGCAGCTTATCGGGGTTAAGCTCCTACGAGCAGTACTTC
CASSLSGLSSYEQYF
>TRBJ1-1|.|TRBD1|TRBV3-1/TRBV3-2
TGTGCCGTTGGACAGGCGAACACTGAAGCTTTCTTT
CAVGQANTEAFF
>TRBJ2-1|.|TRBD1|TRBV5-6
TGTGCCAGCAGCTTGCTAGACCCGGGACAGGAGGGCTATGAGCAGTTCTTC
CASSLLDPGQEGYEQFF
>TRBJ2-7|.|.|TRBV10-3
TGTGCCATCAGTGAGTCGTCCGGGGTAGGAGAGCAGTACTTC
CAISESSGVGEQYF
>TRBJ1-6|.|.|TRBV5-6
TGTGCCAGCAGCTTAGAAACAACAGGAAATTCACCCCTCCACTTT
CASSLETTGNSPLHF
>TRBJ1-6|.|.|TRBV28
TGTGCCAGCACGAGCCCCCAGGGACCCCTCCACTTT
CASTSPQGPLHF
>TRBJ1-4|.|.|TRBV6-5
TGTGCCAGCAGTTATGGCGGGGGAACTAATGAAAAACTGTTTTTT
CASSYGGGTNEKLFF
>TRBJ1-2|.|.|TRBV7-9
TGTGCCAGCAGCTTATTCCCGGGGGATGGCTACACCTTC
CASSLFPGDGYTF
>TRBJ2-7|few|TRBD1|TRBV2
TGTGCCAGCAGTGATTTCCGGACAGGGGAAAACCCTACCTCCTACGAGCAGTACTTC
CASSDFRTGENPTSYEQYF
>TRBJ2-3|.|TRBD1|TRBV30
TGTGCCTGGGGGGCGACAGGGTTGGCAGATACGCAGTATTTT
CAWGATGLADTQYF
>TRBJ1-1|.|.|TRBV10-3
TGTGCCACACGAGAGGTCGCTGAAGCTTTCTTT
CATREVAEAFF
>TRBJ2-2|.|TRBD2|TRBV6-4
TGTGCCAGCAGTGACAGAGGACTAGCGGGGGTAAGGACCGGGGAGCTGTTTTTT
CASSDRGLAGVRTGELFF
>TRBJ1-4|.|.|TRBV9
TGTGCCAGCAGCGTAGGCGGACTAAGCGAAAAACTGTTTTTT
CASSVGGLSEKLFF
>TRBJ2-3|.|TRBD2|TRBV7-2
TGTGCCAGCAGGCCCGGGGGGTCCACAGATACGCAGTATTTT
CASRPGGSTDTQYF
>TRBJ2-1|few|TRBD2|TRBV2
TGTGCCAGCAGTCGAAACCCACTAGCGGGGGGGAAGGATGAGCAGTTCTTC
CASSRNPLAGGKDEQFF
>TRBJ1-6|.|TRBD1|TRBV28
TGTGCCAGCAGTTTCACGGACAGGGCTCTTTCACCCCTCCACTTT
CASSFTDRALSPLHF
>TRBJ1-4|once|.|TRBV2
TGTGCCAGCAGCCTCGGTGAAAAACTGTTTTTT
CASSLGEKLFF
>TRBJ2-7|many|.|TRBV15
TGTGCCACCAGCAGAGATGTGGGGGGTGAGCAGTACTTC
CATSRDVGGEQYF
>TRBJ2-5|.|TRBD2|TRBV4-1
TGCGCCAGCAGCCAAGGGACTAGCGGGGATCCAGAGACCCAGTACTTC
CASSQGTSGDPETQYF
>TRBJ2-3|.|TRBD2|TRBV30
TGTGCCTGGAGTGTACGAAAATGGGCTAGCGGGGGGACAGATACGCAGTATTTT
CAWSVRKWASGGTDTQYF
>TRBJ2-5|once|TRBD1|TRBV30
TGTGCCTGGAGTGCCGACAGGGCCCAAGAGACCCAGTACTTC
CAWSADRAQETQYF
>TRBJ1-2|.|.|TRBV11-2
TGTGCCAGCAGCTTATCAGTACCCTATGGCTACACCTTC
CASSLSVPYGYTF
>TRBJ1-2|.|TRBD1|TRBV27
TGTGCCAGCAGTCGGGACAGGGGGAGATACGGCTACACCTTC
CASSRDRGRYGYTF